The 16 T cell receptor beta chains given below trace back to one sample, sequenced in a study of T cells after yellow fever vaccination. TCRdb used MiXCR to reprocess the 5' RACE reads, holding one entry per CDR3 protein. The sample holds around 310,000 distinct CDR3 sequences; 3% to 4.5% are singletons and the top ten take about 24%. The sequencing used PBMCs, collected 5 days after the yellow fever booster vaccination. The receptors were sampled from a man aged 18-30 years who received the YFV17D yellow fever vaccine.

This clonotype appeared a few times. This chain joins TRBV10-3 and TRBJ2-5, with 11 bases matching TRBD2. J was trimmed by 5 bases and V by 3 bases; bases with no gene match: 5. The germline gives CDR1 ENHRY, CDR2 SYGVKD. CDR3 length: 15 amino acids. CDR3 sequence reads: CAISELAGVDETQYF. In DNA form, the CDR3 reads TGTGCCATCAGTGAACTAGCGGGGGTGGATGAGACCCAGTACTTC.

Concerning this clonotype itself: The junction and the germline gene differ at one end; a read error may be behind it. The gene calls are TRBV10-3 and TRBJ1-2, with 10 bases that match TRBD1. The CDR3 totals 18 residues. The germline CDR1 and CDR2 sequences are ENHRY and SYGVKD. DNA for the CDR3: TGTGCCATCAGTAAGTCCTCGGGACAGGGGACCGGTAACTATGGCTACACCTTC. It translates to CAISKSSGQGTGNYGYTF.

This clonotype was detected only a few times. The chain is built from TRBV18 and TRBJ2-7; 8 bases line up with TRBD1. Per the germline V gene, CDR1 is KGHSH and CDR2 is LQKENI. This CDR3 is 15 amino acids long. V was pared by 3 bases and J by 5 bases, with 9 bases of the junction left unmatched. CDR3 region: CASSPETGERNEQYF. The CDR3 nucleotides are TGTGCCAGCTCACCGGAGACAGGGGAGAGGAACGAGCAGTACTTC.

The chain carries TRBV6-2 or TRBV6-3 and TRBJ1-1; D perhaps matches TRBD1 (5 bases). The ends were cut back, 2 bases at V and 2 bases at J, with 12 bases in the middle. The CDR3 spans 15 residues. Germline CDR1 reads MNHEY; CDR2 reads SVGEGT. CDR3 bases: TGTGCCAGCAGTTACACCCAGGGTGTCAACACTGAAGCTTTCTTT. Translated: CASSYTQGVNTEAFF.

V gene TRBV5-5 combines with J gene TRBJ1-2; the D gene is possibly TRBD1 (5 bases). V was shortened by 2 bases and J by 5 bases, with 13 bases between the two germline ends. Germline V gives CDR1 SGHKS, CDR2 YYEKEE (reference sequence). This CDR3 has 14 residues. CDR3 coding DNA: TGTGCCAGCAGCTTAACGGGGGTTAGGTATGGCTACACCTTC. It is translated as CASSLTGVRYGYTF.

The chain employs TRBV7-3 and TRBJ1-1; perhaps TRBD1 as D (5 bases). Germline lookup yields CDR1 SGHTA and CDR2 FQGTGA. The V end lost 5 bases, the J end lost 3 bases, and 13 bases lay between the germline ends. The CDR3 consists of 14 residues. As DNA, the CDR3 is TGTGCCAGCAGCACGACCAGGGATGACACTGAAGCTTTCTTT. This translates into CASSTTRDDTEAFF.

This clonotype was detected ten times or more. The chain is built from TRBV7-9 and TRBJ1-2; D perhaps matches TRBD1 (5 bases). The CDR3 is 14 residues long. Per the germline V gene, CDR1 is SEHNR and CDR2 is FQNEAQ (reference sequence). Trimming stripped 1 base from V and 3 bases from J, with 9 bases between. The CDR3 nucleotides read TGTGCCAGCAGCTTAGTTGGGACGGACTATGGCTACACCTTC. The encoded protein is CASSLVGTDYGYTF.

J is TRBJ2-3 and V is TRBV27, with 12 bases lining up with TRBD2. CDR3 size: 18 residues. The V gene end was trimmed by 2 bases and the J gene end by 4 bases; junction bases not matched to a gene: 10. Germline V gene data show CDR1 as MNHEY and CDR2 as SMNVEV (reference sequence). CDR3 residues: CASSLATSGGRMADTQYF. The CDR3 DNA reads TGTGCCAGCAGTTTAGCAACTAGCGGGGGGAGAATGGCAGATACGCAGTATTTT.

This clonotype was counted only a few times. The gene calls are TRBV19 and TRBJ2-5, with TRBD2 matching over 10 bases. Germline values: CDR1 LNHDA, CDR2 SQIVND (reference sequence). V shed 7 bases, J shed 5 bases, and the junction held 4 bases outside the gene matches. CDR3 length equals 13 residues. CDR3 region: CASTERGGETQYF. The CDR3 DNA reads TGTGCCAGTACCGAGCGGGGGGGCGAGACCCAGTACTTC.

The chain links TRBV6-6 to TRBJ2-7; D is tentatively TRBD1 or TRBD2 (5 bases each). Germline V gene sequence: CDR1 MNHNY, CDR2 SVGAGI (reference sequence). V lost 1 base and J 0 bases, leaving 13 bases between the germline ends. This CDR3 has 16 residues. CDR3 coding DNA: TGTGCCAGCAGTTACTTTGGCCAGGGACGCTCCTACGAGCAGTACTTC. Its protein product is CASSYFGQGRSYEQYF.

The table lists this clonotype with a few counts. The CDR3 nucleotides read TGTGCCAGCAGCTTCAGTCCGGGGCGGTTCCCCCAAGAGACCCAGTACTTC. It yields the protein CASSFSPGRFPQETQYF. The chain couples TRBV11-2 to TRBJ2-5, with D perhaps given as TRBD1 or TRBD2 (5 bases each). This CDR3 has 17 residues. With 3 bases removed from V and 1 base from J, the gap between germline ends came to 18 bases. The germline V gene has CDR1 SGHAT and CDR2 FQNNGV.

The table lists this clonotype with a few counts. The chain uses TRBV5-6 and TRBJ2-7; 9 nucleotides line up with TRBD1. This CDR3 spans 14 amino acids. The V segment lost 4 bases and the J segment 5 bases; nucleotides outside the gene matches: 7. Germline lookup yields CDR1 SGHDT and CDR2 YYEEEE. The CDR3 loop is CASSNPGQGNEQYV. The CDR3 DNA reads TGTGCCAGCAGCAATCCGGGACAGGGTAACGAGCAGTACGTC.

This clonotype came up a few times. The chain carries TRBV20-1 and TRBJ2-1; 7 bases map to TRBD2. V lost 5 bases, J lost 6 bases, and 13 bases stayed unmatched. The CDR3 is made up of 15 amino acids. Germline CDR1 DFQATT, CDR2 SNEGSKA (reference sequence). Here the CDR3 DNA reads TGCAGTGCTGCTACTGCAGCGGGGTTGGGCAATGAGCAGTTCTTC. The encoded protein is CSAATAAGLGNEQFF.

CDR3 in DNA: TGTGCCAGCAGAATGACAGGGAATTCACCCCTCCACTTT. This codes for CASRMTGNSPLHF. The chain is built from TRBV6-5 and TRBJ1-6; 7 bases align to TRBD1. Trimming cost V 6 bases and J 7 bases; bases outside gene matches: 3. Germline loops: CDR1 MNHEY, CDR2 SVGAGI. The CDR3 spans 13 residues.

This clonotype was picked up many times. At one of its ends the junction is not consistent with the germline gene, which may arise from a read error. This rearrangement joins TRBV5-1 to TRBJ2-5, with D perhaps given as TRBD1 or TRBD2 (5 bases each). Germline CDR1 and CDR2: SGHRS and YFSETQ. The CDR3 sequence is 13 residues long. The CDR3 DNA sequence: TGTGCCAGCAGCTCGCAGGGCGGGGAGACCCAGTACTTC. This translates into CASSSQGGETQYF.

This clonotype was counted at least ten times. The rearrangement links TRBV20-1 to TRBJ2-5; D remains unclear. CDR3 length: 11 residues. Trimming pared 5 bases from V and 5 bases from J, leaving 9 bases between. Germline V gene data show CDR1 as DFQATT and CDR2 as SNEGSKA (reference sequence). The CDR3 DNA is TGCAGTGCTCTAGGTCAGGAGACCCAGTACTTC. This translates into CSALGQETQYF.